This TCR beta chain was sequenced in a study of blood T cell repertoires in COVID-19. Donors of Cohort 3 who recovered were those that had two negative PCRs, clearance, or symptom resolution. The CDR3 consists of 13 residues. Germline loops: CDR1 MNHNY, CDR2 SVGAGI (reference sequence). Trimming left V 10 bases short and J 4 bases short, with 13 bases between. Under the authors' procedure: Scientists estimated how many nucleated cells there were by amplifying reference gene primers. The data were produced by immunoSEQ multiplex PCR, yet TCRdb's version contains in-frame clones alone and is incomplete. V, J and clone size reflect that table, while D and trimming were determined from the DNA. The table records under 200,000 clones, under 90% of them present only once.

This chain links TRBV6-6 with TRBJ2-2; TRBD2 is a possible D gene (6 bases). This clonotype was obtained from a woman aged 50 to 60 who had recovered from COVID-19. What was sequenced was PBMCs or T cells enriched from blood (not recorded which). This CDR3 is CAISHGGTGELFF. CDR3 nucleotides: TGTGCCATATCCCACGGGGGCACCGGGGAGCTGTTTTTT.